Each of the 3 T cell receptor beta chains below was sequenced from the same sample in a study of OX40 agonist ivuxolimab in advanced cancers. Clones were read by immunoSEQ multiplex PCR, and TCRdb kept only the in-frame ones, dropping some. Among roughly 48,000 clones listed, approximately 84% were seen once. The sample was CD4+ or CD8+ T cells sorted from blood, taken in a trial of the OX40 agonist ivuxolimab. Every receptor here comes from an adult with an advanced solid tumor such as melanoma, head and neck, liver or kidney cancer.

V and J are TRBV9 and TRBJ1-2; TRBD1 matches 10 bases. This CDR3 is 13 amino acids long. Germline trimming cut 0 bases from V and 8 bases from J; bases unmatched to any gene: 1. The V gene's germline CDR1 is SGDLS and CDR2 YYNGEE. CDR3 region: CASSVGTGGGYTF. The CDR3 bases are TGTGCCAGCAGCGTAGGGACAGGGGGAGGCTACACCTTC.

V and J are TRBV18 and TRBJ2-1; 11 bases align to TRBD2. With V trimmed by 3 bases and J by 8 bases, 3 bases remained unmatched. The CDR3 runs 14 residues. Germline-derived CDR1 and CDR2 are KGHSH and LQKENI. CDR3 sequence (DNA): TGTGCCAGCTCACCGGGACTAGCGGAATATGAGCAGTTCTTC. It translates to CASSPGLAEYEQFF.

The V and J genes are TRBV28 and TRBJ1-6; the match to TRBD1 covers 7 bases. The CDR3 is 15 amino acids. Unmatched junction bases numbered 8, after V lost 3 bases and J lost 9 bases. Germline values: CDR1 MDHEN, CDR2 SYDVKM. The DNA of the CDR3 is TGTGCCAGCAGTTTCATGGACAGGTCAGGTTCACCCCTCCACTTT. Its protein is CASSFMDRSGSPLHF.